This T cell receptor (beta chain) was recovered during a study of blood T cell repertoires in COVID-19. The wider study: Acute and convalescent COVID-19 specimens originated in the United States, Italy and Spain.

As handled by the study authors: The authors estimated nucleated cell counts from reference gene primer amplification. Method: immunoSEQ multiplex PCR; TCRdb's copy keeps in-frame clones and lacks some. The DNA gave D and trimming, while V, J and clone size come from that table. The sample holds over 200,000 clones; 88% are singletons and the top ten take 2.5% to 3.5%. The CDR3 is made up of 17 amino acids. Germline loops: CDR1 SGHDT, CDR2 YYEEEE. V gave up 0 bases and J gave up 0 bases, with 12 bases separating them. This clonotype originated in a woman aged 60 to 75 with acute or convalescent COVID-19. The specimen was peripheral blood. This chain links TRBV5-6 with TRBJ2-2, with TRBD2 as a possible D gene (5 bases). The CDR3 DNA is TGTGCCAGCAGCTTGGTTGAGGACTTTACGAACACCGGGGAGCTGTTTTTT. Protein: CASSLVEDFTNTGELFF.